Following are 22 T cell receptor beta chains from one sample sequenced in a study of resident and recirculating memory T cells in vitiligo. Clones were read by immunoSEQ multiplex PCR, and TCRdb kept only the in-frame ones, dropping some. Of approximately 69,000 clones detected, 91% appear once; the ten largest clones hold over 4%. What was sequenced was blood. The receptors originated from a male donor with vitiligo.

V and J are TRBV28 and TRBJ2-7; D possibly corresponds to TRBD1 (5 bases). Deletions cut 6 bases from V and 4 bases from J, with 19 bases between. The CDR3 is 15 amino acids. From germline, CDR1 is MDHEN and CDR2 SYDVKM. The CDR3 DNA reads as TGTGCCAGCAGCCGATTTAAACAGGTCGGGTACGAGCAGTACTTC. This translates into CASSRFKQVGYEQYF.

The chain combines TRBV6-4 with TRBJ2-3; D is undetermined. The germline CDR1 and CDR2 sequences are MRHNA and SNTAGT. Trimming removed 0 bases at V and 2 bases at J, with 6 bases between. The CDR3 is 14 residues long. CDR3 DNA sequence: TGTGCCAGCAGTGACTCGCAGGACACAGATACGCAGTATTTT. Its protein is CASSDSQDTDTQYF.

This clone was seen just once. The V and J genes are TRBV6-5 and TRBJ1-6, with TRBD1 identical over 9 bases. CDR1 MNHEY and CDR2 SVGAGI come from the germline V gene. The CDR3 has 14 amino acids. With 6 bases clipped from V and 7 bases from J, the junction kept 4 bases outside the gene matches. DNA of the CDR3: TGTGCCAGCAGGACGACAGGGGGAAATTCACCCCTCCACTTT. This gives the protein CASRTTGGNSPLHF.

This clone occurred a few times. The V and J genes are TRBV25-1 and TRBJ1-1, with TRBD1 identical over 7 bases. This CDR3 spans 13 amino acids. The V gene's germline CDR1 is MGHDK and CDR2 SYGVNS. V lost 4 bases to trimming and J lost 4 bases; unmatched junction nucleotides: 3. CDR3 nucleotide sequence: TGTGCCAGCAGTGTGGGACAGCTCACTGAAGCTTTCTTT. It codes for CASSVGQLTEAFF. Full variable domain (missing parts from reference TRBV25-1 and TRBJ1-1): EADIYQTPRYLVIGTGKKITLECSQTMGHDKMYWYQQDPGMELHLIHYSYGVNSTEKGDLSSESTVSRIRTEHFPLTLESARPSHTSQYLCASSVGQLTEAFFGQGTRLTVV.

This clone was seen once. The chain links TRBV4-1 to TRBJ1-5; 7 bases are shared with TRBD1. CDR3 size: 16 residues. V trimming: 4 bases; J trimming: 2 bases; junction bases outside the gene matches: 8. Germline V gene sequence: CDR1 MGHRA, CDR2 YSYEKL. The CDR3 bases are TGCGCCAGCAGCCCCTATCCGGGACAGCGCAATCAGCCCCAGCATTTT. Residues: CASSPYPGQRNQPQHF.

This clone was recorded a few times. The chain has TRBV7-2 and TRBJ1-1; D gene uncertain. Trimming took off 3 bases at V and 4 bases at J, with 12 bases between the two ends. This CDR3 comprises 14 residues. From germline, CDR1 is SGHTA and CDR2 FQGNSA. The DNA for the CDR3 is TGTGCCAGCAGCTTGTCCGGGGTGGGCACTGAAGCTTTCTTT. This translates into CASSLSGVGTEAFF.

V usage is TRBV19 and J usage is TRBJ1-2; 7 nucleotides match TRBD1. The CDR3 has 13 amino acids. Trimming at V came to 6 bases and at J to 3 bases, leaving 4 bases not matched to a gene. CDR1 is LNHDA and CDR2 is SQIVND in the germline V gene (reference sequence). The CDR3 region has the DNA TGTGCCAGTAGGGACAGGTGGGACTATGGCTACACCTTC. As protein: CASRDRWDYGYTF.

The chain carries TRBV5-4 and TRBJ2-3; TRBD2 is a possible D gene (5 bases). The germline V gene encodes CDR1 SGHNT and CDR2 YYREEE (reference sequence). V dropped 5 bases and J dropped 3 bases, with 13 bases sitting between them. This CDR3 is 14 amino acids long. CDR3 region: CASRDFSATDTQYF. The CDR3 DNA reads as TGTGCCAGCAGGGACTTTTCGGCAACAGATACGCAGTATTTT.

In its sample, this clone was seen once. V gene TRBV2 combines with J gene TRBJ1-5; 9 bases map to TRBD1. V lost 7 bases to trimming and J lost 5 bases; unmatched junction nucleotides: 9. The germline V gene has CDR1 SNHLY and CDR2 FYNNEI. This CDR3 region has 15 residues. The CDR3 loop reads CASKSGTGPYQPQHF. The DNA for the CDR3 is TGTGCCAGCAAATCCGGGACAGGGCCCTATCAGCCCCAGCATTTT.

Here the CDR3 reads CASSPPGTDTQYF. In DNA, the CDR3 is TGTGCCAGCAGCCCCCCTGGCACAGATACGCAGTATTTT. The chain links TRBV11-3 to TRBJ2-3; D uncertain. Germline CDR1 is SGHNT and CDR2 is YENEEA. The CDR3 runs to 13 residues. V lost 5 bases, J lost 1 base, and 7 bases lay in between.

V usage is TRBV12-5 and J usage is TRBJ1-2, with D possibly matching TRBD1 (6 bases). The CDR3 extends over 15 amino acids. Trimming took 3 bases from V and 2 from J, leaving 13 bases between them. Germline CDR1 LGHNT, CDR2 FRNRAP. CDR3 bases: TGTGCTAGTGGTTTAGCACAGGGTTGGAACTATGGCTACACCTTC. It is translated as CASGLAQGWNYGYTF. The full variable domain, with the rest looked up from reference TRBV12-5 and TRBJ1-2, is DARVTQTPRHKVTEMGQEVTMRCQPILGHNTVFWYRQTMMQGLELLAYFRNRAPLDDSGMPKDRFSAEMPDATLATLKIQPSEPRDSAVYFCASGLAQGWNYGYTFGSGTRLTVV.

V is TRBV5-4 and J is TRBJ2-7, with 14 bases aligning to TRBD2. The CDR3 is 17 residues long. Germline trimming cut 4 bases from V and 0 bases from J; bases unmatched to any gene: 6. Germline-derived CDR1 and CDR2 are SGHNT and YYREEE (reference sequence). This chain's CDR3 is CASSLGLAGVTSYEQYF. The CDR3 DNA reads TGTGCCAGCAGCCTGGGACTAGCGGGGGTGACCTCCTACGAGCAGTACTTC.

CDR3 loop: CASSEGQPGQGTEAFF. CDR3 coding DNA: TGTGCCAGCAGTGAAGGGCAACCGGGACAGGGTACTGAAGCTTTCTTT. The chain recombines TRBV6-1 with TRBJ1-1; 9 nucleotides match TRBD1. The CDR3 loop spans 16 amino acids. Trimming at V came to 1 base and at J to 5 bases, leaving 8 bases not matched to a gene. CDR1 and CDR2 from the germline V gene are MNHNS and SASEGT.

The V gene is TRBV30, the J gene TRBJ1-2, with a tentative D call TRBD1 (6 bases). Trimming took off 2 bases at V and 8 bases at J, with 21 bases between the two ends. The CDR3 length is 15 residues. CDR1 and CDR2 from the germline V gene are GTSNPN and SVGIG (reference sequence). The CDR3 sequence: CAWSSKGAGTSGYTF. The CDR3 DNA sequence: TGTGCCTGGAGTAGTAAGGGTGCAGGGACAAGCGGCTACACCTTC.

This chain joins TRBV11-2 and TRBJ1-1, with 8 bases that match TRBD1. J gave up 7 bases and V 3 bases, and 22 bases lay outside the gene matches. Germline CDR1 and CDR2: SGHAT and FQNNGV. The CDR3 totals 19 residues. CDR3 residues: CASSFISVPEHRGRGEAFF. As DNA, the CDR3 is TGTGCCAGCAGCTTTATCTCAGTCCCCGAACACAGGGGGAGGGGTGAAGCTTTCTTT.

The V gene is TRBV11-2, the J gene TRBJ2-1, with 7 bases aligning to TRBD1. V lost 5 bases to trimming and J lost 8 bases; unmatched junction nucleotides: 6. CDR1 SGHAT and CDR2 FQNNGV come from the germline V gene. The CDR3 length is 13 residues. This chain's CDR3 is CASSLGQADEQFF. The CDR3 DNA follows: TGTGCCAGCAGCCTTGGACAGGCCGATGAGCAGTTCTTC.

This chain uses TRBV30 with TRBJ1-1, with D possibly TRBD1 on 6 matching bases. This CDR3 is built from 16 residues. The V gene's germline CDR1 is GTSNPN and CDR2 SVGIG (reference sequence). V gave up 0 bases and J gave up 0 bases, with 14 bases separating them. The CDR3 reads CAWSVQGQSVNTEAFF. The CDR3 nucleotides read TGTGCCTGGAGTGTACAGGGTCAGTCGGTGAACACTGAAGCTTTCTTT.

The chain couples TRBV10-3 to TRBJ1-3; 7 bases line up with TRBD1. The trim removed 5 bases at V and 3 bases at J, leaving 4 bases unmatched. Looked up from germline, CDR1 is ENHRY and CDR2 is SYGVKD. CDR3 length equals 14 residues. The CDR3 DNA sequence: TGTGCCATCAGTTATACAGGGGATGGAAACACCATATATTTT. It specifies CAISYTGDGNTIYF.

This chain connects TRBV9 to TRBJ2-5; 7 positions match TRBD2. Trimming at V came to 0 bases and at J to 4 bases, leaving 6 bases not matched to a gene. CDR3 size: 15 residues. Germline-derived CDR1 and CDR2 are SGDLS and YYNGEE. CDR3 nucleotide sequence: TGTGCCAGCAGCGTAGGGGGGGGGATAGGAGAGACCCAGTACTTC. This codes for CASSVGGGIGETQYF.

The count of this clone is one. J is TRBJ1-1 and V is TRBV5-1, with a weak D call TRBD1 (6 bases). The V end was cut by 6 bases, the J end by 0 bases, with 12 bases between. The CDR3 totals 14 residues. Looked up from germline, CDR1 is SGHRS and CDR2 is YFSETQ. The CDR3 region has the DNA TGCGCCAGCACTTTAGGGGGAATGAACACTGAAGCTTTCTTT. Amino acids: CASTLGGMNTEAFF.

V gene TRBV18 combines with J gene TRBJ2-1, with 9 bases lining up with TRBD1. Germline loops: CDR1 KGHSH, CDR2 LQKENI. The CDR3 length is 14 residues. J gave up 6 bases and V 3 bases, and 3 bases lay outside the gene matches. The CDR3 DNA is TGTGCCAGCTCACCGGGACAGGGTACCAATGAGCAGTTCTTC. This gives the protein CASSPGQGTNEQFF.

The rearrangement links TRBV18 to TRBJ2-7; 7 bases match TRBD1. V gave up 3 bases and J gave up 1 base; unmatched junction bases: 6. Germline V gene lookup returns CDR1 KGHSH and CDR2 LQKENI. The length of the CDR3 is 15 residues. The CDR3 sequence: CASSPRDSGSYEQYF. CDR3 bases: TGTGCCAGCTCACCCAGGGACAGCGGATCCTACGAGCAGTACTTC.